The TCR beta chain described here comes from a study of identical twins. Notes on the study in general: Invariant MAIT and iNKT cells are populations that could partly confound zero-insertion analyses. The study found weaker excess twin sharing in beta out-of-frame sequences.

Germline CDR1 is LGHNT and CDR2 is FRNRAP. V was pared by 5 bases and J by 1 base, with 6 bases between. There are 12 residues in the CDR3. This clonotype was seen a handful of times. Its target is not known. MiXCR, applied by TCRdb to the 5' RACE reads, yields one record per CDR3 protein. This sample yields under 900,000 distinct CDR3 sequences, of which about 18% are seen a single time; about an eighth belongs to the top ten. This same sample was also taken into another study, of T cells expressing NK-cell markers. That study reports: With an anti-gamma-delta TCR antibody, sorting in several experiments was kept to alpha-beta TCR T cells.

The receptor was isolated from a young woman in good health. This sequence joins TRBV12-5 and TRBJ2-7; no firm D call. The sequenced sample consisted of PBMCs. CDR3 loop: CASGPHSYEQYF. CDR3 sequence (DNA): TGTGCTAGTGGTCCCCATTCCTACGAGCAGTACTTC.